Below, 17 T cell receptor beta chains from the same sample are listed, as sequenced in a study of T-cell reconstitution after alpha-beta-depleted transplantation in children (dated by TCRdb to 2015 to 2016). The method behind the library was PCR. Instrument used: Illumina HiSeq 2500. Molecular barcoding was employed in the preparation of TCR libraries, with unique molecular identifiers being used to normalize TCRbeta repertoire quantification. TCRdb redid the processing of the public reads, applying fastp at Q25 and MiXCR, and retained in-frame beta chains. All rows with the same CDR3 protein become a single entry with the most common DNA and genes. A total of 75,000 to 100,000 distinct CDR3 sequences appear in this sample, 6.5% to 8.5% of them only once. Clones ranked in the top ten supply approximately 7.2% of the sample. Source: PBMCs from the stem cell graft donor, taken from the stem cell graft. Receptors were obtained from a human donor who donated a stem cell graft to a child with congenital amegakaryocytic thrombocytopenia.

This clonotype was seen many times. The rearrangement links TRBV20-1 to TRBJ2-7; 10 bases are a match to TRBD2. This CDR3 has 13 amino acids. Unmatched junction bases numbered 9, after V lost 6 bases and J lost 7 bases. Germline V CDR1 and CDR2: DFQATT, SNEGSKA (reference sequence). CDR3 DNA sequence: TGCAGTGCCTCAGCGGGAGGGGTGGGAGAGCAGTACTTC. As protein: CSASAGGVGEQYF.

CDR3 in DNA: TGTGCCAGCAGCCCCGGAGGCAGCGGAAGTTACACCGGGGAGCTGTTTTTT. Encoded protein: CASSPGGSGSYTGELFF. The J gene is TRBJ2-2, the V gene TRBV7-3; TRBD2 is a possible D gene (5 bases). CDR3 length equals 17 residues. Germline CDR1 and CDR2: SGHTA and FQGTGA. V was trimmed by 5 bases and J by 3 bases, leaving 19 bases between them. The complete variable domain, with remaining parts taken from reference TRBV7-3 and TRBJ2-2, reads GAGVSQTPSNKVTEKGKYVELRCDPISGHTALYWYRQSLGQGPEFLIYFQGTGAADDSGLPNDRFFAVRPEGSVSTLKIQRTERGDSAVYLCASSPGGSGSYTGELFFGEGSRLTVL.

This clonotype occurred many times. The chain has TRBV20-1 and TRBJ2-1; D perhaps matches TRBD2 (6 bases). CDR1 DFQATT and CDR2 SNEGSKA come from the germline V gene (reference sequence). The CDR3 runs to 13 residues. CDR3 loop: CSPDYPSYNEQFF. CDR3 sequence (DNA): TGCAGCCCGGACTACCCCTCCTACAATGAGCAGTTCTTC.

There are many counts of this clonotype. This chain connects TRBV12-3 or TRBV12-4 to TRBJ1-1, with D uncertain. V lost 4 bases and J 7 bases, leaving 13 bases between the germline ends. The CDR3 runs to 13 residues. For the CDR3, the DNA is TGTGCCAGCAGTTCCCGGCCTGACGATGAAGCTTTCTTT. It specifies CASSSRPDDEAFF.

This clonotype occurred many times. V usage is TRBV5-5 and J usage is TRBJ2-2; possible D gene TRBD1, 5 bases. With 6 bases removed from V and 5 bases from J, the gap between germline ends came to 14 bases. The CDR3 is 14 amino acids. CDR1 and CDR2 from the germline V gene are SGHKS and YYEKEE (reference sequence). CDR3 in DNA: TGTGCCAGCACCAGTGGGGCGCCGACCGGGGAGCTGTTTTTT. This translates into CASTSGAPTGELFF.

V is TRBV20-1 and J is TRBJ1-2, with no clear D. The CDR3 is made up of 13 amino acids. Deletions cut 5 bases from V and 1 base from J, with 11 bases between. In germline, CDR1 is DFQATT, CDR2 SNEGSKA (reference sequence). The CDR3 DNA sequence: TGCAGTGCTCGACGGTCGGGTAACTATGGCTACACCTTC. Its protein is CSARRSGNYGYTF.

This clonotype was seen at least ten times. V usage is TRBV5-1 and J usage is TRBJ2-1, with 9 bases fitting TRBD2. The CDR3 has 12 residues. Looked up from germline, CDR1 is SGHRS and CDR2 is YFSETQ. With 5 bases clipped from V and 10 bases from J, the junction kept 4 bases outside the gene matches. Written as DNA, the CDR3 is TGCGCCAGCAGGCTAGCGGGACAGGAGCAGTTCTTC. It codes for CASRLAGQEQFF. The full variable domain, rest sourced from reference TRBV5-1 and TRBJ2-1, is KAGVTQTPRYLIKTRGQQVTLSCSPISGHRSVSWYQQTPGQGLQFLFEYFSETQRNKGNFPGRFSGRQFSNSRSEMNVSTLELGDSALYLCASRLAGQEQFFGPGTRLTVL.

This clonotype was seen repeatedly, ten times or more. The CDR3 region is CASSLGIDTQYF. DNA for the CDR3: TGTGCCAGCAGCTTAGGCATAGATACGCAGTATTTT. J is TRBJ2-3 and V is TRBV7-2; D remains ambiguous. This CDR3 has 12 amino acids. V was pared by 1 base and J by 5 bases, with 4 bases between. Germline CDR1 SGHTA, CDR2 FQGNSA.

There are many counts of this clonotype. In nucleotides, the CDR3 is TGTGCCAGCAGTGAAGATCCGGGGTTGAGGTCCTACAATGAGCAGTTCTTC. Encoded protein: CASSEDPGLRSYNEQFF. The chain joins TRBV6-1 to TRBJ2-1, with a tentative D call TRBD2 (5 bases). Germline V gives CDR1 MNHNS, CDR2 SASEGT. V dropped 1 base and J dropped 1 base, with 14 bases sitting between them. CDR3 length: 17 amino acids.

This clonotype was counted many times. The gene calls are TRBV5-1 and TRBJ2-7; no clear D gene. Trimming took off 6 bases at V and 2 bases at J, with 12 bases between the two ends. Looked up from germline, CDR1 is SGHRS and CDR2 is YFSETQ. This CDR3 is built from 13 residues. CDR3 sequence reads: CASKTGNTYEQYF. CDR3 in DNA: TGCGCCAGCAAAACTGGGAATACCTACGAGCAGTACTTC.

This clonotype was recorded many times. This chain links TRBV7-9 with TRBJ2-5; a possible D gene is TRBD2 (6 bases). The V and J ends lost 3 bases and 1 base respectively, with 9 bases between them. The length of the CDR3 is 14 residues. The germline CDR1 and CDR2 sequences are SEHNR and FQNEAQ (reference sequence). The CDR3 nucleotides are TGTGCCAGCAGCTTCGGGGGTACCCAAGAGACCCAGTACTTC. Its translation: CASSFGGTQETQYF.

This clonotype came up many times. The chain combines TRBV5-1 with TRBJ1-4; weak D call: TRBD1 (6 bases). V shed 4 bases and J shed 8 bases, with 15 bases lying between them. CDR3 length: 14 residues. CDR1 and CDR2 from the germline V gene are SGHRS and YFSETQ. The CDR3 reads CASSAGRRGEKLFF. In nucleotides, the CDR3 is TGCGCCAGCAGCGCGGGACGCAGGGGCGAAAAACTGTTTTTT. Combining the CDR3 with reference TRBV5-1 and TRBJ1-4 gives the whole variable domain KAGVTQTPRYLIKTRGQQVTLSCSPISGHRSVSWYQQTPGQGLQFLFEYFSETQRNKGNFPGRFSGRQFSNSRSEMNVSTLELGDSALYLCASSAGRRGEKLFFGSGTQLSVL.

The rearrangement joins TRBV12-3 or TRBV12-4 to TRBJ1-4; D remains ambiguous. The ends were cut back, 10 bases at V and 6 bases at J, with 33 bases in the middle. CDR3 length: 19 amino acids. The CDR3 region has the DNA TGTGCCATCTGTTTAGATCTGACCCCCCTGGGAATTCATGATGAAAAACTGTTTTTT. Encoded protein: CAICLDLTPLGIHDEKLFF.

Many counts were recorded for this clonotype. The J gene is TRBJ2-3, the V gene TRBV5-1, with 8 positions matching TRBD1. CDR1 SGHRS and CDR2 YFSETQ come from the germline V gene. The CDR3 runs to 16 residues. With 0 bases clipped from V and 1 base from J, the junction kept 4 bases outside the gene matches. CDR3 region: CASSLDPGQGTDTQYF. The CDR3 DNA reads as TGCGCCAGCAGCTTGGATCCGGGACAGGGCACAGATACGCAGTATTTT.

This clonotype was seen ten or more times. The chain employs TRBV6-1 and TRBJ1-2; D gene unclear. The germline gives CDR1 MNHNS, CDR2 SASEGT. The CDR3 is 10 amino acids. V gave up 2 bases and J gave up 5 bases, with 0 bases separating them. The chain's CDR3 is CASSEYGYTF. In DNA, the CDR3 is TGTGCCAGCAGTGAATATGGCTACACCTTC.

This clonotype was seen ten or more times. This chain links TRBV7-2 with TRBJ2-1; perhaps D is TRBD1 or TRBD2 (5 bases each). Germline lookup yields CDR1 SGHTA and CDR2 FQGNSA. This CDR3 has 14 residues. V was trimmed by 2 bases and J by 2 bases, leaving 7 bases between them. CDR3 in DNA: TGTGCCAGCAGCTTAAGGGACCCCTACAATGAGCAGTTCTTC. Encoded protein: CASSLRDPYNEQFF.

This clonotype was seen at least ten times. The chain's CDR3 is CASSLRSLNTEAFF. The CDR3 DNA is TGTGCCAGCAGTCTCAGGAGTCTGAACACTGAAGCTTTCTTT. This rearrangement joins TRBV6-5 to TRBJ1-1; D not certain. V lost 5 bases and J 0 bases, leaving 10 bases between the germline ends. The CDR3 loop spans 14 amino acids. From germline, CDR1 is MNHEY and CDR2 SVGAGI.